This T cell receptor beta chain was identified in a study of blood T cell repertoires in COVID-19. Looking at the study overall: Italy, Spain and the United States were the sources of the convalescent and acute COVID-19 samples. T cells, B-cell-depleted T cells, or PBMCs provided the cDNA or gDNA that served as material.

Authors' analysis steps: Amplified reference gene primers provided the basis for estimating nucleated cell counts. The data were produced by immunoSEQ multiplex PCR, yet TCRdb's version contains in-frame clones alone and is incomplete. D and trimming were read from the DNA, whereas the V and J calls and clone size are those reported in that table. The table has roughly 200,000 clones, 85% to 90% seen once. The CDR3 has 12 amino acids. V shed 5 bases and J shed 2 bases, with 5 bases lying between them. Germline V gene data show CDR1 as SEHNR and CDR2 as FQNEAQ (reference sequence). This clonotype was obtained from a man younger than 30 with active or convalescent COVID-19. The chain uses TRBV7-9 and TRBJ2-3; D unresolved. The sample consisted of peripheral blood. The CDR3 loop is CASSLATDTQYF. CDR3 DNA: TGTGCCAGCAGCCTGGCCACAGATACGCAGTATTTT.